This section outlines one T cell receptor (delta chain) sequence together with its context. This sample stems from a study of gamma-delta T cells after stem cell transplantation. TCRdb called clones from the RT-PCR reads again using CATT. Found here are roughly 10,000 delta-chain clones, 38% of them singletons; the top ten hold 2.8%. The V and J ends lost 1 base and 3 bases, in that order; junction bases with no gene match: 10. This CDR3 has 15 amino acids. Germline V gene sequence: CDR1 TVYSNPD, CDR2 GDNSRS (reference sequence). The source material was gamma-delta T cells. The sequence came from a human donor. It is not recorded whose cells these are; they may come from a transplant donor. The V call is TRDV3, the J call TRDJ1, with TRDD3 matching over 8 bases. Here the CDR3 DNA reads TGTGCCTTTAAAGTGGGATACGCTTGCGCCGATAAACTCATCTTT. It translates to CAFKVGYACADKLIF.